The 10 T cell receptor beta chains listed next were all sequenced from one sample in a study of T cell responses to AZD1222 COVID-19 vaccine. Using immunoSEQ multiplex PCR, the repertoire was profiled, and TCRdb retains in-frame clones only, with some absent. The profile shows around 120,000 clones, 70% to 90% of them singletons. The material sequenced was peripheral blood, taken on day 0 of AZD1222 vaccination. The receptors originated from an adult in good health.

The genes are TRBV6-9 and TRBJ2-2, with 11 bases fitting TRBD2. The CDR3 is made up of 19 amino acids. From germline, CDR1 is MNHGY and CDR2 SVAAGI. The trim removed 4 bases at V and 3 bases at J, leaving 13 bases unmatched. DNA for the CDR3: TGTGCCAGCAGTTTCCCGACTCCTACTAGCGGGAGTCACACCGGGGAGCTGTTTTTT. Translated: CASSFPTPTSGSHTGELFF.

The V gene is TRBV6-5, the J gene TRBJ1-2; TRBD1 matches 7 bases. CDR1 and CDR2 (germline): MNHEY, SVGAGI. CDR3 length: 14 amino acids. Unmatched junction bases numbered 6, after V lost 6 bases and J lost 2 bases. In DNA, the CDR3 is TGTGCCAGCAGCCCAGGGGGTTGGAACTATGGCTACACCTTC. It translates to CASSPGGWNYGYTF.

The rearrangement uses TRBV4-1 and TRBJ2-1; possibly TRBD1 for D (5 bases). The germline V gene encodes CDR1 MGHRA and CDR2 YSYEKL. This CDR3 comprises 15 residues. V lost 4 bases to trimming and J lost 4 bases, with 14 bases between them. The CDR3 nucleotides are TGCGCCAGCAGCCTCTGGGGCTCGACTTACAATGAGCAGTTCTTC. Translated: CASSLWGSTYNEQFF.

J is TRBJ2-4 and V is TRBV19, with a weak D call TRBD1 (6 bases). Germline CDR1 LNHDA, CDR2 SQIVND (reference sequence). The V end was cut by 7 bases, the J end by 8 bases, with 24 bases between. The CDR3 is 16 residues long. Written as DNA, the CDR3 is TGTGCCAGTACCTCGGGACACTCACGGGAAAGGGACATTCAGTACTTC. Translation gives CASTSGHSRERDIQYF.

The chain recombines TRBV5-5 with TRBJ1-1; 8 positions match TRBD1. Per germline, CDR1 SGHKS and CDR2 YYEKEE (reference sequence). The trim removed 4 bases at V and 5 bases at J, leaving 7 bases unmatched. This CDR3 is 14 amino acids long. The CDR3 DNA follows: TGTGCCAGCAGCCCTGACAGGGGAGGAACTGAAGCTTTCTTT. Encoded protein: CASSPDRGGTEAFF.

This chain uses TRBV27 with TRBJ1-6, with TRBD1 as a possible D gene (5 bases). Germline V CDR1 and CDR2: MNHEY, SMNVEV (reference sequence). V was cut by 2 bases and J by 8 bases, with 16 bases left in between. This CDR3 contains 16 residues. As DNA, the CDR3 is TGTGCCAGCAGTTTAGGGACCCCCCGAGAGGATTCACCCCTCCACTTT. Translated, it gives CASSLGTPREDSPLHF.

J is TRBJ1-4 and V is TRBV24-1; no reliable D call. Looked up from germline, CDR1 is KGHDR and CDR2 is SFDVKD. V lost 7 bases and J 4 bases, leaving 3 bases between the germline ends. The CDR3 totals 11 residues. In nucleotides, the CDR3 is TGTGCCACCAGCTTTAATGAAAAACTGTTTTTT. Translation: CATSFNEKLFF.

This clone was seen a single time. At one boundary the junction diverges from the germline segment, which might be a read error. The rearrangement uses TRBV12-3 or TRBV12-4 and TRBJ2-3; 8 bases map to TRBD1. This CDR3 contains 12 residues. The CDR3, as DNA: TGTGCCAGCAGCCCCGCCGACAGGGGCCCGTGGTTT. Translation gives CASSPADRGPWF.

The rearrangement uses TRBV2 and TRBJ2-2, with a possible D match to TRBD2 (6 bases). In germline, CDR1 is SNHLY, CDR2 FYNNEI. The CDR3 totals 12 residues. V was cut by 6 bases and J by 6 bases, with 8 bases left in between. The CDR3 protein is CASRWGAGELFF. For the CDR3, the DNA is TGTGCCAGCAGGTGGGGGGCCGGGGAGCTGTTTTTT.

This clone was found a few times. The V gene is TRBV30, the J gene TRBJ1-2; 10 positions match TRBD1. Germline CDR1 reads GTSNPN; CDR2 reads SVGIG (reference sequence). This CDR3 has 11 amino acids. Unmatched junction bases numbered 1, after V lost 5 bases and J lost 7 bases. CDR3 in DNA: TGTGCCTGGGACAGGGGGCTTGGCTACACCTTC. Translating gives CAWDRGLGYTF.